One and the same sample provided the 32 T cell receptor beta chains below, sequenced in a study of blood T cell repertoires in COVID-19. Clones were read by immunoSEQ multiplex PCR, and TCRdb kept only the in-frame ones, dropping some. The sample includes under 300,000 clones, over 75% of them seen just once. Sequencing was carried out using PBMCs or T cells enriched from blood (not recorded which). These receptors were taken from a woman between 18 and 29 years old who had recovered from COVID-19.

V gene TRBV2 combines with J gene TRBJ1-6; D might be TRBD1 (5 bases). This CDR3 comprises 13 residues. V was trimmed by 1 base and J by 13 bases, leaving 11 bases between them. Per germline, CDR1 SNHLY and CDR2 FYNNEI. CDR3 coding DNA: TGTGCCAGCAGTGAAGGGGGGGTAATTCCCCTCCACTTT. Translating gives CASSEGGVIPLHF.

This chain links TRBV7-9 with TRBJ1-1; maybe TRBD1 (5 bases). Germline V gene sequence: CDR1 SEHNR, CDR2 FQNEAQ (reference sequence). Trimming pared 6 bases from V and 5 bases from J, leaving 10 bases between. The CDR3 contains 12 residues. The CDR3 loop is CASRFQGTEAFF. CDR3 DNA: TGTGCCAGCAGATTCCAGGGAACTGAAGCTTTCTTT.

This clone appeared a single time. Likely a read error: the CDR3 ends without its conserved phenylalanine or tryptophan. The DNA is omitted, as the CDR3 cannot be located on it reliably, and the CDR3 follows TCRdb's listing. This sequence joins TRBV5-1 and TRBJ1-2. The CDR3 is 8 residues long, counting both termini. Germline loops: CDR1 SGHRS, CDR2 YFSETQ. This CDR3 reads CASSLESK.

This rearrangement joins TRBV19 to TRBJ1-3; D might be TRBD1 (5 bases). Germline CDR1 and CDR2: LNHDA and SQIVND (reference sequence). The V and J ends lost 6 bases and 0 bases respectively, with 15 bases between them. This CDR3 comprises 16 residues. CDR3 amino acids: CASSLGLQLSGNTIYF. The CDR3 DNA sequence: TGTGCCAGTAGCCTGGGACTGCAACTCTCTGGAAACACCATATATTTT.

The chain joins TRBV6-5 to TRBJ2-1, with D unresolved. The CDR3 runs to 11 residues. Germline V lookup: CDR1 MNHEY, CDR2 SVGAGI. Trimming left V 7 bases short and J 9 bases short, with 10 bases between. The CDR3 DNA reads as TGTGCCAGCACCCGATTCAGTGAGCAGTTCTTC. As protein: CASTRFSEQFF.

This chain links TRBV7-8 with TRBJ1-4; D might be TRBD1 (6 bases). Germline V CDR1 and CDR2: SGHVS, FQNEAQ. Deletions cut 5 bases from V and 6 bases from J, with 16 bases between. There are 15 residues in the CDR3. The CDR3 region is CASSPAGAFDEKLFF. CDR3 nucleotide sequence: TGTGCCAGCAGCCCCGCGGGGGCCTTCGATGAAAAACTGTTTTTT.

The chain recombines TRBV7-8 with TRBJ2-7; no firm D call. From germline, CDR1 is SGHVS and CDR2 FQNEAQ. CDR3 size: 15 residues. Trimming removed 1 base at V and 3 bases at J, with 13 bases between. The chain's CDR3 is CASSLEQPLGYEQYF. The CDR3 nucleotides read TGTGCCAGCAGCTTAGAACAGCCTCTGGGCTACGAGCAGTACTTC. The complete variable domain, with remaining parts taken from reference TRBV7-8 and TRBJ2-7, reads GAGVSQSPRYKVAKRGQDVALRCDPISGHVSLFWYQQALGQGPEFLTYFQNEAQLDKSGLPSDRFFAERPEGSVSTLKIQRTQQEDSAVYLCASSLEQPLGYEQYFGPGTRLTVT.

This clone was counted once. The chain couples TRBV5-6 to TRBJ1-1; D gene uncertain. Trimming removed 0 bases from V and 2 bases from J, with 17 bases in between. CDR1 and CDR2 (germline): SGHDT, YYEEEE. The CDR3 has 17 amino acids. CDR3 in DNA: TGTGCCAGCAGCTTGGATCCGGAGGAATTTGGAAACACTGAAGCTTTCTTT. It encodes CASSLDPEEFGNTEAFF.

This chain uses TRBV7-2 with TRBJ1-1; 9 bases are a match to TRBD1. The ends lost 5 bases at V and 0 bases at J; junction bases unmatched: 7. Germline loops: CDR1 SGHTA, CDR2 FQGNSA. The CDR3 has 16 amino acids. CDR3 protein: CASSPRDRALNTEAFF. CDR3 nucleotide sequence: TGTGCCAGCAGCCCCCGGGACAGGGCCCTGAACACTGAAGCTTTCTTT. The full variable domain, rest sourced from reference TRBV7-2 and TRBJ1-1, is GAGVSQSPSNKVTEKGKDVELRCDPISGHTALYWYRQSLGQGLEFLIYFQGNSAPDKSGLPSDRFSAERTGGSVSTLTIQRTQQEDSAVYLCASSPRDRALNTEAFFGQGTRLTVV.

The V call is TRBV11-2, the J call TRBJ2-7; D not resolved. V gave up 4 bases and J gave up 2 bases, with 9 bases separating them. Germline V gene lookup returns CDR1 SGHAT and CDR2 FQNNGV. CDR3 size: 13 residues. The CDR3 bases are TGTGCCAGCAGCTGGGCAGGCACCTACGAGCAGTACTTC. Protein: CASSWAGTYEQYF.

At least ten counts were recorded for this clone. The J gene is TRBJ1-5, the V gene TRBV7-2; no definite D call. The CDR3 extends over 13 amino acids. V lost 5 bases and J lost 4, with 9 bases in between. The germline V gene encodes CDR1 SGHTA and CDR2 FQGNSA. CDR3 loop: CASSIRGNQPQHF. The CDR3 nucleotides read TGTGCCAGCAGCATACGCGGTAATCAGCCCCAGCATTTT.

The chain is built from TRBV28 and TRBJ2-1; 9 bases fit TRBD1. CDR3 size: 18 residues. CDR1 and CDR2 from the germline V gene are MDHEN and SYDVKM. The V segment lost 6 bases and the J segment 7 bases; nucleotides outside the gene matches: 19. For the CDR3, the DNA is TGTGCCAGCAGCCCCGGGACAGGGAAAATGGATTTGGGGAATGAGCAGTTCTTC. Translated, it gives CASSPGTGKMDLGNEQFF.

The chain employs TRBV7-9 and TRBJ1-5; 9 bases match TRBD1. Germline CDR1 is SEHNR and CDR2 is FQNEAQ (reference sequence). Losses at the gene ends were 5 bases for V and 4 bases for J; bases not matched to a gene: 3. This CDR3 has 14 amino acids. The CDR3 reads CASSKDRGNQPQHF. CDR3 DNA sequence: TGTGCCAGCAGCAAGGACAGGGGAAATCAGCCCCAGCATTTT.

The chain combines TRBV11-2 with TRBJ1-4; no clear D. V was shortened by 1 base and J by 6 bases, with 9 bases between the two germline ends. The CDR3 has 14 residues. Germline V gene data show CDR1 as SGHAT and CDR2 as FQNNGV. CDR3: CASSLAGFDEKLFF. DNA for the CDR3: TGTGCCAGCAGCTTAGCGGGGTTTGATGAAAAACTGTTTTTT.

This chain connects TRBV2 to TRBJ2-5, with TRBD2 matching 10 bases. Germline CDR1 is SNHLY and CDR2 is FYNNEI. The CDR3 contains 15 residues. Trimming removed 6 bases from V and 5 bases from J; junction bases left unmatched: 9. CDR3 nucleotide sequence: TGTGCCAGCAGCCCCACTTCTAGCGGGGGTGAGACCCAGTACTTC. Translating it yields CASSPTSSGGETQYF.

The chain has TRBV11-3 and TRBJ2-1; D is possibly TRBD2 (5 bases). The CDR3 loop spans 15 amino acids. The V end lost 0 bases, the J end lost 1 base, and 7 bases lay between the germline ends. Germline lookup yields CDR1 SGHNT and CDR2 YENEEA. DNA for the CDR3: TGTGCCAGCAGCTTAGAGTCGGGGTCCTACAATGAGCAGTTCTTC. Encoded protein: CASSLESGSYNEQFF.

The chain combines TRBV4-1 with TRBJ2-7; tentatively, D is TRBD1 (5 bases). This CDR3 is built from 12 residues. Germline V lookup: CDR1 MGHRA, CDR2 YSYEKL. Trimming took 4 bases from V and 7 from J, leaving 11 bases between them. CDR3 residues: CASSPQGREQYF. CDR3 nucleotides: TGCGCCAGCAGCCCGCAGGGTCGGGAGCAGTACTTC.

CDR3 region: CASSSSTTNTEAFF. CDR3 DNA: TGCGCCAGCAGCTCAAGCACTACGAACACTGAAGCTTTCTTT. J is TRBJ1-1 and V is TRBV5-1; no firm D call. With 3 bases removed from V and 1 base from J, the gap between germline ends came to 10 bases. The CDR3 is made up of 14 amino acids. Looked up from germline, CDR1 is SGHRS and CDR2 is YFSETQ.

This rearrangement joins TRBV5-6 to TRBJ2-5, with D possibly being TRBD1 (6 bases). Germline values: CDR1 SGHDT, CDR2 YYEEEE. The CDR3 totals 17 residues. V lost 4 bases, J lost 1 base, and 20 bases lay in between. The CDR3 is CASSLGPNRVGQETQYF. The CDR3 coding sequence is TGTGCCAGCAGCCTAGGCCCGAACAGGGTAGGCCAAGAGACCCAGTACTTC.

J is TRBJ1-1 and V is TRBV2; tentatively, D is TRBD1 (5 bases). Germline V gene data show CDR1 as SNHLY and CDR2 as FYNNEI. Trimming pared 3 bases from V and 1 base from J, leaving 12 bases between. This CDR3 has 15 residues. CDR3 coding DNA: TGTGCCAGCAGTGAGGTGGCCGGGGGGAACACTGAAGCTTTCTTT. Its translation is CASSEVAGGNTEAFF. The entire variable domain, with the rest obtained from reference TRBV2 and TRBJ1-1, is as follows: EPEVTQTPSHQVTQMGQEVILRCVPISNHLYFYWYRQILGQKVEFLVSFYNNEISEKSEIFDDQFSVERPDGSNFTLKIRSTKLEDSAMYFCASSEVAGGNTEAFFGQGTRLTVV.

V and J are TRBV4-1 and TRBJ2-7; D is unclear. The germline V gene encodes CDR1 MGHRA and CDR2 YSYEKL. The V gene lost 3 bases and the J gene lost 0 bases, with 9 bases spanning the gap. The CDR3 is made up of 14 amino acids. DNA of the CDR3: TGCGCCAGCAGCCAGACACTGTACTCCTACGAGCAGTACTTC. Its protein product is CASSQTLYSYEQYF.

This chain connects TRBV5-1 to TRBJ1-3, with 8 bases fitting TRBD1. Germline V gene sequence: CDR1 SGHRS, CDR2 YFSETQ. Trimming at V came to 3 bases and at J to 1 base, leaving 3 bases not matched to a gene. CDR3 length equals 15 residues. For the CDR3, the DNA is TGCGCCAGCAGCTCGCGACAGGGGTCTGGAAACACCATATATTTT. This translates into CASSSRQGSGNTIYF. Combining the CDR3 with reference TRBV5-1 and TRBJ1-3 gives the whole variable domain KAGVTQTPRYLIKTRGQQVTLSCSPISGHRSVSWYQQTPGQGLQFLFEYFSETQRNKGNFPGRFSGRQFSNSRSEMNVSTLELGDSALYLCASSSRQGSGNTIYFGEGSWLTVV.

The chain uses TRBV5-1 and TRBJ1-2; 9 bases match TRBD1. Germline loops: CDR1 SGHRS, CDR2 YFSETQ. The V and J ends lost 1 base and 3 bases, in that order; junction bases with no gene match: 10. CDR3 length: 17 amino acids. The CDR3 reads CASSLLPPGQGDYGYTF. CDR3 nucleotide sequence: TGCGCCAGCAGCTTGCTTCCTCCGGGACAGGGAGACTATGGCTACACCTTC.

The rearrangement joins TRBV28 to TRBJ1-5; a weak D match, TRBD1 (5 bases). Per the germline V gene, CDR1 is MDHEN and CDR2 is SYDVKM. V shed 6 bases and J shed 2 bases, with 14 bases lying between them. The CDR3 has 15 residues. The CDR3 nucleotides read TGTGCCAGCAGCCGTCCGACGGGGGGCAATCAGCCCCAGCATTTT. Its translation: CASSRPTGGNQPQHF.

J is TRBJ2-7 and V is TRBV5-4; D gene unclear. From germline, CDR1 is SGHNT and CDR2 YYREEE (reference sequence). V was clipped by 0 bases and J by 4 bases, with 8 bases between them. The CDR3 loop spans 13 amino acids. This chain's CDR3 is CASSLGLTYEQYF. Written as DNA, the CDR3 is TGTGCCAGCAGCTTGGGACTTACTTACGAGCAGTACTTC. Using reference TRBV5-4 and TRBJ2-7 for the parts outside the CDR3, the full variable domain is ETGVTQSPTHLIKTRGQQVTLRCSSQSGHNTVSWYQQALGQGPQFIFQYYREEENGRGNFPPRFSGLQFPNYSSELNVNALELDDSALYLCASSLGLTYEQYFGPGTRLTVT.

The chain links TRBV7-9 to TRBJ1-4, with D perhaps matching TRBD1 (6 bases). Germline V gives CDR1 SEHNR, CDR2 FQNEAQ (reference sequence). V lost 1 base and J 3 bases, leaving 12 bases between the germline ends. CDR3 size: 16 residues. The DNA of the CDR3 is TGTGCCAGCAGCTTAGACCCCCCAGGGGCTAATGAAAAACTGTTTTTT. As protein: CASSLDPPGANEKLFF.

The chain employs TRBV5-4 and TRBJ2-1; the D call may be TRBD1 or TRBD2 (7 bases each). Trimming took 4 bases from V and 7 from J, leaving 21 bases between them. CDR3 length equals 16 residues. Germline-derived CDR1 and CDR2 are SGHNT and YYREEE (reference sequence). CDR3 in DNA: TGTGCCAGCAGCCTGGGAGGGGCAGGGGGGATTAATGAGCAGTTCTTC. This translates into CASSLGGAGGINEQFF.

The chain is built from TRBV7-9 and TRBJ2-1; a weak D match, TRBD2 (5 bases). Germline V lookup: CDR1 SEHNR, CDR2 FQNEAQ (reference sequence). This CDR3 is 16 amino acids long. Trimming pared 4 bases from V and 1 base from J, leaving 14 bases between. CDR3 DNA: TGTGCCAGCAGCTCCCCGGGGTTCCCTTCCTACAATGAGCAGTTCTTC. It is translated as CASSSPGFPSYNEQFF.

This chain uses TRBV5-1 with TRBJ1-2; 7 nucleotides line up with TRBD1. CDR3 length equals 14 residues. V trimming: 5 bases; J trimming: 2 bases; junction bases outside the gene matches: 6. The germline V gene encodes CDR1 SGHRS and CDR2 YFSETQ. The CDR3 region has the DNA TGCGCCAGCAGTCCCCCGGGACAGAACTATGGCTACACCTTC. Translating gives CASSPPGQNYGYTF.

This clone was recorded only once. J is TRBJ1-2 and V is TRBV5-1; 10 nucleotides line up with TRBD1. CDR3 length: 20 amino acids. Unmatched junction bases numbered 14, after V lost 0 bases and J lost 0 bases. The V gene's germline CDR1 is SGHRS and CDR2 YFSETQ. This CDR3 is CASSLGGVGTGVRANYGYTF. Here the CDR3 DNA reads TGCGCCAGCAGCTTGGGCGGAGTTGGGACAGGGGTTCGAGCTAACTATGGCTACACCTTC.

This CDR3 is CASSLPAGKADTQYF. The CDR3 region has the DNA TGTGCCAGCAGCCTCCCAGCGGGGAAGGCAGATACGCAGTATTTT. The chain recombines TRBV13 with TRBJ2-3, with 7 bases fitting TRBD2. CDR1 is PRHDT and CDR2 is FYEKMQ in the germline V gene (reference sequence). After removal of 5 bases from V and 4 bases from J, the junction contained 9 bases not matched to a gene. The CDR3 has 15 amino acids.

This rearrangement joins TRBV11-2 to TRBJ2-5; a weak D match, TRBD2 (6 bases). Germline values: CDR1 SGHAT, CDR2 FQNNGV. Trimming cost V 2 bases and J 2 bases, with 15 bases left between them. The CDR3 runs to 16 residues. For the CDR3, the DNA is TGTGCCAGCAGCTTATTACCGGGGGTATCACAAGAGACCCAGTACTTC. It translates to CASSLLPGVSQETQYF.